One sample yielded the 18 T cell receptor beta chains listed below, sequenced in a study of siplizumab effects on memory and regulatory T cells. The repertoire was sequenced with immunoSEQ multiplex PCR; TCRdb's copy has only in-frame clones and lacks some. In the table there are about 50,000 clones, roughly 90% of which are singletons. Sequenced input: naive CD8+ T cells sorted from blood. Every receptor here comes from a human donor in good health.

The chain joins TRBV27 to TRBJ2-1; D is undetermined. The CDR3 totals 13 residues. Germline V lookup: CDR1 MNHEY, CDR2 SMNVEV (reference sequence). V lost 6 bases and J 3 bases, leaving 9 bases between the germline ends. In DNA form, the CDR3 reads TGTGCCAGCAGAGAGGAAAGCTACAATGAGCAGTTCTTC. As protein: CASREESYNEQFF.

About this clone: Germline is not matched at one junction end, which may reflect a read error. This chain links TRBV6-6 with TRBJ1-1; no reliable D call. Germline V gene data show CDR1 as MNHNY and CDR2 as SVGAGI (reference sequence). The CDR3 is made up of 11 amino acids. The CDR3 DNA sequence: TGTGCCAGCAGTTACGGTCAAGAAATCGCCTTT. Its protein product is CASSYGQEIAF.

This chain uses TRBV2 with TRBJ2-5; 9 bases match TRBD2. Germline-derived CDR1 and CDR2 are SNHLY and FYNNEI. V shed 5 bases and J 2 bases; nucleotides not matched to a gene: 6. The CDR3 is 15 residues long. Written as DNA, the CDR3 is TGTGCCAGCAGTATAGCGGGGGAGCTTCAAGAGACCCAGTACTTC. It specifies CASSIAGELQETQYF. The full variable domain, its missing parts supplied by reference TRBV2 and TRBJ2-5, is EPEVTQTPSHQVTQMGQEVILRCVPISNHLYFYWYRQILGQKVEFLVSFYNNEISEKSEIFDDQFSVERPDGSNFTLKIRSTKLEDSAMYFCASSIAGELQETQYFGPGTRLLVL.

CDR3 bases: TGTGCCAGCAGCTTAGTAGCGGCCGCAGGCTACACCTTC. It yields the protein CASSLVAAAGYTF. The rearrangement joins TRBV7-9 to TRBJ1-2; D gene unclear. Germline V CDR1 and CDR2: SEHNR, FQNEAQ (reference sequence). The CDR3 is 13 amino acids. The V and J ends lost 1 base and 8 bases respectively, with 11 bases between them.

This chain links TRBV12-1 with TRBJ1-4. TRBV12-1 is tagged as a pseudogene. This CDR3 has 18 amino acids. This CDR3 reads CASSFKFGTPGTNEKLFF. The CDR3 bases are TGTGCCAGCAGCTTTAAGTTCGGGACCCCGGGCACTAATGAAAAACTGTTTTTT.

This chain joins TRBV11-3 and TRBJ2-1; 11 nucleotides match TRBD2. Germline V lookup: CDR1 SGHNT, CDR2 YENEEA. The CDR3 is 18 residues long. V shed 1 base, J shed 0 bases, and the junction held 5 bases outside the gene matches. The CDR3 nucleotides are TGTGCCAGCAGCTTAGGACTAGCGGGGCTGAGCTCCTACAATGAGCAGTTCTTC. Its protein product is CASSLGLAGLSSYNEQFF.

The chain recombines TRBV5-1 with TRBJ2-3, with D unclear. Germline assignment: CDR1 SGHRS and CDR2 YFSETQ. CDR3 size: 13 residues. V lost 0 bases, J lost 3 bases, and 5 bases lay in between. CDR3 DNA sequence: TGCGCCAGCAGCTTGGCCTTTACAGATACGCAGTATTTT. Amino acid sequence: CASSLAFTDTQYF.

For the CDR3, the DNA is TGTGCCAGTAGTATATCGAGTAGGGGGTTTTATCAGCCCCAGCATTTT. Translated: CASSISSRGFYQPQHF. The rearrangement joins TRBV19 to TRBJ1-5; perhaps TRBD1 as D (6 bases). The germline V gene encodes CDR1 LNHDA and CDR2 SQIVND (reference sequence). CDR3 length: 16 residues. Trimming stripped 2 bases from V and 5 bases from J, with 16 bases between. Complete variable domain (other parts from reference TRBV19 and TRBJ1-5): DGGITQSPKYLFRKEGQNVTLSCEQNLNHDAMYWYRQDPGQGLRLIYYSQIVNDFQKGDIAEGYSVSREKKESFPLTVTSAQKNPTAFYLCASSISSRGFYQPQHFGDGTRLSIL.

The chain carries TRBV14 and TRBJ2-5, with unresolved D. This CDR3 comprises 13 residues. The germline CDR1 and CDR2 sequences are SGHDN and FVKESK. Trimming took 3 bases from V and 2 from J, leaving 7 bases between them. The CDR3, as DNA: TGTGCCAGCAGCCATATCATTCAAGAGACCCAGTACTTC. Its protein product is CASSHIIQETQYF.

V and J are TRBV7-9 and TRBJ1-1; D call uncertain. Trimming removed 3 bases at V and 3 bases at J, with 14 bases between. The CDR3 length is 15 residues. CDR1 and CDR2 (germline): SEHNR, FQNEAQ (reference sequence). The CDR3 is CASSFVSFDDTEAFF. The CDR3 DNA sequence: TGTGCCAGCAGCTTTGTCTCCTTTGATGACACTGAAGCTTTCTTT.

This rearrangement joins TRBV7-9 to TRBJ1-1; 7 bases agree with TRBD1. The germline CDR1 and CDR2 sequences are SEHNR and FQNEAQ (reference sequence). The CDR3 is made up of 12 amino acids. V lost 3 bases and J lost 7; bases outside the gene matches: 2. The chain's CDR3 is CASSLTGFEAFF. In DNA form, the CDR3 reads TGTGCCAGCAGCTTGACAGGGTTTGAAGCTTTCTTT.

The chain employs TRBV5-1 and TRBJ1-1, with D perhaps TRBD1 (5 bases). V lost 4 bases, J lost 3 bases, and 16 bases lay in between. Germline-derived CDR1 and CDR2 are SGHRS and YFSETQ. This CDR3 is built from 15 residues. The CDR3 is CASSPLGAGYTEAFF. The CDR3 nucleotides read TGCGCCAGCAGCCCCTTAGGGGCGGGCTACACTGAAGCTTTCTTT.

The chain couples TRBV7-9 to TRBJ2-5; possibly TRBD1 for D (5 bases). The germline V gene has CDR1 SEHNR and CDR2 FQNEAQ (reference sequence). The V end was cut by 5 bases, the J end by 5 bases, with 15 bases between. This CDR3 comprises 14 residues. The CDR3, as DNA: TGTGCCAGCAGCCCCCAGGGATATGGGGAGACCCAGTACTTC. The encoded protein is CASSPQGYGETQYF. Full variable domain (outside the CDR3, taken from reference TRBV7-9 and TRBJ2-5): DTGVSQNPRHKITKRGQNVTFRCDPISEHNRLYWYRQTLGQGPEFLTYFQNEAQLEKSRLLSDRFSAERPKGSFSTLEIQRTEQGDSAMYLCASSPQGYGETQYFGPGTRLLVL.

This rearrangement joins TRBV4-1 to TRBJ2-1; 12 bases are shared with TRBD2. The CDR3 contains 17 residues. Germline V gives CDR1 MGHRA, CDR2 YSYEKL. The ends lost 4 bases at V and 3 bases at J; junction bases unmatched: 7. In nucleotides, the CDR3 is TGCGCCAGCAGCCCGACTAGCGGGAGAGGGGACTACAATGAGCAGTTCTTC. This codes for CASSPTSGRGDYNEQFF.

The V and J genes are TRBV29-1 and TRBJ2-7; D may correspond to TRBD1 or TRBD2 (5 bases each). The CDR3 has 14 amino acids. Germline values: CDR1 SQVTM, CDR2 ANQGSEA. Trimming took 7 bases from V and 2 from J, leaving 18 bases between them. The CDR3 DNA reads TGCAGCGCCAGCCGGGACCTGACACCCTACGAGCAGTACTTC. Translation: CSASRDLTPYEQYF.

The chain is built from TRBV19 and TRBJ2-7, with no clear D. V lost 5 bases, J lost 2 bases, and 10 bases lay in between. The CDR3 is made up of 13 amino acids. CDR1 LNHDA and CDR2 SQIVND come from the germline V gene (reference sequence). CDR3 bases: TGTGCCAGTAGTGCGTCCAACCCCTACGAGCAGTACTTC. Translation: CASSASNPYEQYF.

The rearrangement links TRBV7-6 to TRBJ2-1; tentatively, D is TRBD2 (5 bases). Germline-derived CDR1 and CDR2 are SGHVS and FNYEAQ. CDR3 size: 15 residues. V lost 4 bases and J lost 9, with 19 bases in between. In DNA, the CDR3 is TGTGCCAGCAGCTCAGAGCCGTCCGGGGTCGGTGAGCAGTTCTTC. Residues: CASSSEPSGVGEQFF.

The chain recombines TRBV5-1 with TRBJ2-7, with D possibly matching TRBD2 (6 bases). CDR1 and CDR2 (germline): SGHRS, YFSETQ. V dropped 1 base and J dropped 3 bases, with 11 bases sitting between them. This CDR3 has 14 amino acids. The CDR3 coding sequence is TGCGCCAGCAGCTTGTCCTGGGGGGACTACGAGCAGTACTTC. This translates into CASSLSWGDYEQYF.